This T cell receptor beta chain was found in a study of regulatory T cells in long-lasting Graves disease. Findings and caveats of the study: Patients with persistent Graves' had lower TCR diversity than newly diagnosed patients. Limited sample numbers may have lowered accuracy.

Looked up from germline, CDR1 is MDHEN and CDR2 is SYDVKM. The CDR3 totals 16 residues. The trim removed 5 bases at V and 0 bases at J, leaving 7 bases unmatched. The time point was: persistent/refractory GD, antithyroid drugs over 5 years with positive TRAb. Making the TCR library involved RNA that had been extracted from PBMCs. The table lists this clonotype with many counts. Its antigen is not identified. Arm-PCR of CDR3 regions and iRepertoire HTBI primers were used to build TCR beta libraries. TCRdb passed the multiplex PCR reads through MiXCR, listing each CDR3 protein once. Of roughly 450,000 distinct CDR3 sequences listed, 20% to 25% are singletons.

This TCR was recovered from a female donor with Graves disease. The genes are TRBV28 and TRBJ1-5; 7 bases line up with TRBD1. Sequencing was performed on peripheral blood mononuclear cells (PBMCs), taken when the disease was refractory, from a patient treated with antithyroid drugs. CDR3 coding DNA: TGTGCCAGCAGTCTGGACAGGACTTATAGCAATCAGCCCCAGCATTTT. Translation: CASSLDRTYSNQPQHF.